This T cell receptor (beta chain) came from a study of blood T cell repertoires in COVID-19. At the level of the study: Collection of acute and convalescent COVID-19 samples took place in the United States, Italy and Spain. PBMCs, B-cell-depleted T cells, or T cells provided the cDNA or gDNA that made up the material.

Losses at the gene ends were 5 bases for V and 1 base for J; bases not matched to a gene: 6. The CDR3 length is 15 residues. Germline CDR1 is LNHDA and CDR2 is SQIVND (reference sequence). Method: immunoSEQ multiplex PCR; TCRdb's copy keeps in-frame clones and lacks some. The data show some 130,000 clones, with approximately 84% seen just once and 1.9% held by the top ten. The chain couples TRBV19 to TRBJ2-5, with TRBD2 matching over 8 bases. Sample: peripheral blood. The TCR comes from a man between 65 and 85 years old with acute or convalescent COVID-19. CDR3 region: CASSQRGPLQETQYF. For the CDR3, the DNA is TGTGCCAGTAGTCAGCGGGGGCCACTCCAAGAGACCCAGTACTTC.